This TCR beta chain stems from a study of T cells in Graves' hyperthyroidism and ophthalmopathy. As for this clonotype: Its antigen is currently unknown.

Exclusion followed for patients with uncontrolled infection, other autoimmune disease, pregnancy or lactation. Using RNA transcripts as the source, TCR beta CDR3 regions were amplified. First-round RT-PCR of the TCR CDR3 relied on the HTBI primer set. TCRdb re-called the multiplex PCR reads through MiXCR, storing one row per CDR3 protein. The sample yields about 480,000 distinct CDR3 sequences, about 15% seen once. Findings and caveats of the study: Stable hyperthyroidism and ophthalmopathy were separated using 13 V-J signatures.

The sequenced sample was blood. The sequence came from a woman between 18 and 29 years old with Graves' hyperthyroidism.

The CDR3 protein is CASSQNGGALAFF. DNA for the CDR3: TGTGCCAGCAGCCAAAACGGGGGCGCGTTAGCTTTCTTT. The rearrangement uses TRBV14 and TRBJ1-1, with D perhaps matching TRBD1 (6 bases). V was cut by 2 bases and J by 10 bases, with 14 bases left in between. Looked up from germline, CDR1 is SGHDN and CDR2 is FVKESK. There are 13 residues in the CDR3.